This TCR beta chain was obtained from a study of blood T cells in healthy people across ages. With a J-beta primer mix and a sample-barcoded 5' primer, a second PCR ran about 7 to 12 cycles. TCRdb used MiXCR to reprocess the 5' RACE reads, holding one entry per CDR3 protein. The sample has 950,000 to 1,200,000 distinct CDR3 sequences; roughly two fifths are singletons. V lost 1 base and J lost 6, with 17 bases in between. The CDR3 runs to 16 residues. Germline V gene lookup returns CDR1 LGHDT and CDR2 YNNKEL (reference sequence). The chain carries TRBV3-1 and TRBJ2-3; possibly TRBD2 for D (5 bases). The specimen was blood. This TCR was recovered from a man aged 18 to 30 in good health. The CDR3 DNA sequence: TGTGCCAGCAGCCAAGGCGTAAGGAGGCGGAAGGATACGCAGTATTTT. Translating it yields CASSQGVRRRKDTQYF.